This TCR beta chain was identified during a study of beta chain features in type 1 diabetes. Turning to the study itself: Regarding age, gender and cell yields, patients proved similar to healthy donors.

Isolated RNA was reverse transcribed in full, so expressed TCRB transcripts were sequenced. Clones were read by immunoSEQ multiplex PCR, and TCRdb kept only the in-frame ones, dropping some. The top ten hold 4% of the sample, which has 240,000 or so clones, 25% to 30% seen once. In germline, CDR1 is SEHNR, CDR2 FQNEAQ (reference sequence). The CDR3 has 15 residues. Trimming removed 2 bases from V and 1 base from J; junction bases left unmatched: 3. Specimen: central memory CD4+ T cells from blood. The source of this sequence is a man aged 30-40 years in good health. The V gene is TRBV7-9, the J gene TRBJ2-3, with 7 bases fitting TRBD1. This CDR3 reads CASSLRGPRTDTQYF. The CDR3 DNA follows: TGTGCCAGCAGCTTAAGGGGGCCTCGCACAGATACGCAGTATTTT.